The 32 T cell receptor beta chains listed next were all sequenced from one sample in a study of T cell responses to AZD1222 COVID-19 vaccine. Libraries were prepared by immunoSEQ multiplex PCR; TCRdb keeps only in-frame clonotypes and omits some of them. The profile covers around 26,000 clones, with 88% appearing a single time and around 2.7% taken by the ten largest. Sample: peripheral blood, taken 28 days after the second AZD1222 dose. These receptors originate from an adult who received the AZD1222 COVID-19 vaccine.

The rearrangement uses TRBV4-3 and TRBJ1-5, with D perhaps TRBD1 (5 bases). Trimming took 0 bases from V and 2 from J, leaving 8 bases between them. CDR1 LGHNA and CDR2 YSLEER come from the germline V gene. The CDR3 totals 15 residues. CDR3 DNA: TGCGCCAGCAGCCAAGATCAAGGGGGCAATCAGCCCCAGCATTTT. Translation gives CASSQDQGGNQPQHF.

The chain is built from TRBV28 and TRBJ2-7, with 10 bases fitting TRBD1. The CDR3 has 14 residues. Germline CDR1 is MDHEN and CDR2 is SYDVKM. With V trimmed by 7 bases and J by 2 bases, 5 bases remained unmatched. CDR3 sequence reads: CASIGQGDAYEQYF. The CDR3 nucleotides are TGTGCCAGCATCGGACAGGGGGACGCCTACGAGCAGTACTTC.

This chain joins TRBV7-3 and TRBJ2-2, with TRBD1 matching over 8 bases. V was pared by 0 bases and J by 6 bases, with 6 bases of the junction left unmatched. The CDR3 extends over 16 amino acids. CDR1 and CDR2 from the germline V gene are SGHTA and FQGTGA. CDR3 loop: CASSLTPDRGSGELFF. The CDR3 DNA reads TGTGCCAGCAGCTTAACCCCCGACAGGGGTTCCGGGGAGCTGTTTTTT. Full variable domain (remainder filled in from reference TRBV7-3 and TRBJ2-2): GAGVSQTPSNKVTEKGKYVELRCDPISGHTALYWYRQSLGQGPEFLIYFQGTGAADDSGLPNDRFFAVRPEGSVSTLKIQRTERGDSAVYLCASSLTPDRGSGELFFGEGSRLTVL.

The V gene is TRBV6-4, the J gene TRBJ2-3, with 10 bases matching TRBD2. This CDR3 is 17 amino acids long. V shed 1 base, J shed 0 bases, and the junction held 4 bases outside the gene matches. The germline V gene encodes CDR1 MRHNA and CDR2 SNTAGT. The CDR3 bases are TGTGCCAGCAGTGACTTTAGCGGGGGGATTAGCACAGATACGCAGTATTTT. Protein sequence: CASSDFSGGISTDTQYF.

V and J are TRBV5-5 and TRBJ2-1; 9 bases fit TRBD2. V lost 4 bases, J lost 6 bases, and 8 bases stayed unmatched. Germline V gene sequence: CDR1 SGHKS, CDR2 YYEKEE (reference sequence). There are 15 residues in the CDR3. The CDR3 sequence is CASSPRRAGGNEQFF. CDR3 DNA sequence: TGTGCCAGCAGCCCAAGGAGAGCGGGGGGCAATGAGCAGTTCTTC. Supplemented by reference TRBV5-5 and TRBJ2-1, the full variable domain reads DAGVTQSPTHLIKTRGQQVTLRCSPISGHKSVSWYQQVLGQGPQFIFQYYEKEERGRGNFPDRFSARQFPNYSSELNVNALLLGDSALYLCASSPRRAGGNEQFFGPGTRLTVL.

J is TRBJ1-2 and V is TRBV29-1; D remains unclear. Germline loops: CDR1 SQVTM, CDR2 ANQGSEA. The CDR3 consists of 12 residues. Trimming stripped 5 bases from V and 4 bases from J, with 11 bases between. The CDR3 DNA reads TGCAGCGTTCCCAGCCCCGGCTATGGCTACACCTTC. Its translation is CSVPSPGYGYTF.

This clone was observed a handful of times. The genes are TRBV6-2 or TRBV6-3 and TRBJ1-1; D call uncertain. Germline V CDR1 and CDR2: MNHEY, SVGEGT. This CDR3 spans 14 amino acids. V was shortened by 6 bases and J by 1 base, with 12 bases between the two germline ends. The CDR3 DNA follows: TGTGCCAGCAGCCTGTTTGGCTCGAACACTGAAGCTTTCTTT. Translation: CASSLFGSNTEAFF.

J is TRBJ1-2 and V is TRBV28; a possible D gene is TRBD1 (6 bases). The V gene lost 6 bases and the J gene lost 8 bases, with 22 bases spanning the gap. Germline CDR1 is MDHEN and CDR2 is SYDVKM. This CDR3 region has 15 residues. In DNA form, the CDR3 reads TGTGCCAGCAGCCTTCACAGGGTTCAGCCGTGGGGCTACACCTTC. This sequence encodes CASSLHRVQPWGYTF.

This chain connects TRBV7-3 to TRBJ1-6; tentative D call: TRBD1 (6 bases). Trimming shortened V by 5 bases and J by 10 bases, and 18 bases separated the two germline ends. The CDR3 spans 15 residues. Per the germline V gene, CDR1 is SGHTA and CDR2 is FQGTGA. CDR3 amino acids: CASSPRGGRGSPLHF. CDR3 in DNA: TGTGCCAGCAGCCCCCGTGGGGGGCGCGGGTCACCCCTCCACTTT.

The genes are TRBV28 and TRBJ2-5; TRBD1 matches at 7 bases. The CDR3 length is 15 residues. V trimming: 5 bases; J trimming: 1 base; junction bases outside the gene matches: 7. Per germline, CDR1 MDHEN and CDR2 SYDVKM. The CDR3 spells CASSNYGTAQETQYF. The CDR3 coding sequence is TGTGCCAGCAGTAATTATGGGACAGCCCAAGAGACCCAGTACTTC.

The rearrangement uses TRBV3-1 (or the pseudogene TRBV3-2) and TRBJ2-1, with 10 nucleotides matching TRBD2. V lost 1 base to trimming and J lost 6 bases; unmatched junction nucleotides: 9. The CDR3 runs to 17 residues. The germline V gene encodes CDR1 LGHDT and CDR2 YNNKEL (reference sequence). The CDR3 DNA reads as TGTGCCAGCAGCCAAGGGATACCGGGACTAGCGAGCAATGAGCAGTTCTTC. Translated: CASSQGIPGLASNEQFF.

The chain uses TRBV21-1 and TRBJ1-5; TRBD1 was called by the table and not checked on the DNA. TRBV21-1 counts as a pseudogene. The CDR3 has 15 residues. CDR3 residues: CASSRSYRGHQPQHF. The CDR3 coding sequence is TGTGCCAGCAGCAGAAGTTACAGGGGGCATCAGCCCCAGCATTTT.

In nucleotides, the CDR3 is TGTGCCAGTACCGCGGGACAGGCCTACGAGCAGTACTTC. It codes for CASTAGQAYEQYF. This chain links TRBV19 with TRBJ2-7; 8 bases line up with TRBD1. This CDR3 is 13 amino acids long. V shed 7 bases and J 2 bases; nucleotides not matched to a gene: 4. Germline V gene sequence: CDR1 LNHDA, CDR2 SQIVND (reference sequence).

This chain connects TRBV7-2 to TRBJ1-1; 8 nucleotides line up with TRBD1. The CDR3 has 14 residues. CDR1 and CDR2 from the germline V gene are SGHTA and FQGNSA. Trimming cost V 2 bases and J 5 bases; bases outside gene matches: 4. The CDR3 DNA reads as TGTGCCAGCAGCTTACAGGGGGCGCGTACTGAAGCTTTCTTT. Translation gives CASSLQGARTEAFF.

The chain has TRBV6-2 or TRBV6-3 and TRBJ2-2; tentatively, D is TRBD2 (6 bases). Germline-derived CDR1 and CDR2 are MNHEY and SVGEGT. The CDR3 consists of 15 residues. Trimming stripped 4 bases from V and 2 bases from J, with 11 bases between. The CDR3 loop reads CASSLSGGNTGELFF. CDR3 nucleotide sequence: TGTGCCAGCAGTTTATCCGGGGGTAACACCGGGGAGCTGTTTTTT.

This chain uses TRBV16 with TRBJ1-4; a weak D match, TRBD1 (5 bases). V lost 2 bases to trimming and J lost 8 bases, with 12 bases between them. CDR3 length equals 14 residues. CDR1 is KGHSY and CDR2 is FQNENV in the germline V gene. The CDR3 region is CASSQDTEGEKLFF. In DNA form, the CDR3 reads TGTGCCAGCAGCCAAGACACAGAGGGGGAAAAACTGTTTTTT.

The CDR3 sequence is CAISDFGTANEQFF. The CDR3 DNA reads as TGTGCCATCAGTGATTTCGGGACAGCTAATGAGCAGTTCTTC. V gene TRBV10-3 combines with J gene TRBJ2-1, with TRBD1 identical over 7 bases. V lost 3 bases to trimming and J lost 7 bases; unmatched junction nucleotides: 6. Germline V CDR1 and CDR2: ENHRY, SYGVKD. The CDR3 loop spans 14 amino acids.

The rearrangement joins TRBV6-1 to TRBJ2-3; D gene uncertain. The germline V gene has CDR1 MNHNS and CDR2 SASEGT. This CDR3 region has 16 residues. The germline V and J ends were trimmed by 4 bases and 0 bases, with 14 bases remaining between them. The CDR3 nucleotides read TGTGCCAGCAGTGCCAGGATCCGAATTAGCACAGATACGCAGTATTTT. The encoded protein is CASSARIRISTDTQYF.

A few counts support this clone. V usage is TRBV24-1 and J usage is TRBJ2-2; 9 positions match TRBD1. This CDR3 region has 15 residues. Germline CDR1 KGHDR, CDR2 SFDVKD. With V trimmed by 5 bases and J by 3 bases, 3 bases remained unmatched. The CDR3 DNA is TGTGCCACCAGTGCTTGGGACAGGGACACCGGGGAGCTGTTTTTT. It codes for CATSAWDRDTGELFF.

The chain links TRBV6-5 to TRBJ2-7, with unresolved D. Germline lookup yields CDR1 MNHEY and CDR2 SVGAGI. The CDR3 has 11 residues. The germline V and J ends were trimmed by 4 bases and 7 bases, with 8 bases remaining between them. For the CDR3, the DNA is TGTGCCAGCAGTTCCGGCGGAGAGCAGTACTTC. Translation gives CASSSGGEQYF.

The V gene is TRBV2, the J gene TRBJ2-5, with D possibly matching TRBD1 (6 bases). CDR1 and CDR2 (germline): SNHLY, FYNNEI. Deletions cut 7 bases from V and 5 bases from J, with 20 bases between. The CDR3 totals 15 residues. CDR3 nucleotides: TGTGCCAGCAACGTGGGCAGGGGCGGACGGGAGACCCAGTACTTC. It codes for CASNVGRGGRETQYF.

V usage is TRBV28 and J usage is TRBJ1-2, with D tentatively TRBD1 (5 bases). Germline-derived CDR1 and CDR2 are MDHEN and SYDVKM. This CDR3 has 15 residues. V was shortened by 5 bases and J by 5 bases, with 18 bases between the two germline ends. CDR3 in DNA: TGTGCCAGCAGTGCCCCGGGGGGGACGCTGTATGGCTACACCTTC. It codes for CASSAPGGTLYGYTF.

This sequence joins TRBV5-1 and TRBJ1-1; TRBD1 aligns across 9 bases. CDR3 length: 15 residues. V was pared by 4 bases and J by 1 base, with 5 bases of the junction left unmatched. CDR1 and CDR2 (germline): SGHRS, YFSETQ. The CDR3 region has the DNA TGCGCCAGCAGCGACCGGGACAGGGCGAACACTGAAGCTTTCTTT. Its protein is CASSDRDRANTEAFF.

The rearrangement joins TRBV28 to TRBJ1-4; D perhaps matches TRBD1 (5 bases). Between the trimmed V and J ends, which lost 7 bases and 8 bases, there was a span of 14 bases. The CDR3 is 13 amino acids. Germline V gene data show CDR1 as MDHEN and CDR2 as SYDVKM. The DNA for the CDR3 is TGTGCCAGCACCGGGGGGGACCGAGAAAAACTGTTTTTT. Its translation is CASTGGDREKLFF.

The chain employs TRBV19 and TRBJ1-2; perhaps TRBD1 as D (5 bases). Trimming took off 6 bases at V and 11 bases at J, with 25 bases between the two ends. There are 15 residues in the CDR3. The germline gives CDR1 LNHDA, CDR2 SQIVND (reference sequence). CDR3 loop: CASRIDGANVPAYTF. The CDR3 DNA sequence: TGTGCCAGTAGGATTGACGGGGCCAATGTTCCGGCTTACACCTTC.

The CDR3 loop reads CASSPLGVIGTDTQYF. The CDR3 bases are TGTGCCAGCAGCCCCCTCGGAGTGATTGGAACAGATACGCAGTATTTT. The chain is built from TRBV5-4 and TRBJ2-3; D not certain. V was cut by 4 bases and J by 3 bases, with 18 bases left in between. This CDR3 is built from 16 residues. CDR1 is SGHNT, CDR2 YYREEE, per germline (reference sequence).

This clone was observed a handful of times. The J gene is TRBJ2-7, the V gene TRBV11-2, with 10 bases fitting TRBD2. The CDR3 spans 15 residues. CDR1 and CDR2 (germline): SGHAT, FQNNGV. Trimming took 1 base from V and 4 from J; bases not matched to a gene: 4. This CDR3 is CASSLGGTSAYEQYF. In DNA, the CDR3 is TGTGCCAGCAGCTTAGGGGGGACTAGCGCGTACGAGCAGTACTTC.

The chain employs TRBV6-5 and TRBJ2-3; D gene uncertain. Germline assignment: CDR1 MNHEY and CDR2 SVGAGI. CDR3 length equals 13 residues. V lost 0 bases, J lost 6 bases, and 7 bases lay in between. CDR3 in DNA: TGTGCCAGCAGTTACTCTAGGCTGGATACGCAGTATTTT. Its translation is CASSYSRLDTQYF.

This clone was counted between two and nine times. The V call is TRBV7-2, the J call TRBJ2-7, with 15 bases that match TRBD2. This CDR3 is built from 16 residues. Germline lookup yields CDR1 SGHTA and CDR2 FQGNSA. V was pared by 4 bases and J by 5 bases, with 6 bases of the junction left unmatched. Here the CDR3 reads CASSSGTSGGFHEQYF. The DNA for the CDR3 is TGTGCCAGCAGCTCGGGGACTAGCGGGGGGTTCCACGAGCAGTACTTC.

The chain carries TRBV9 and TRBJ2-3; D might be TRBD1 or TRBD2, each matching 5 bases. Trimming left V 0 bases short and J 2 bases short, with 16 bases between. The CDR3 runs to 17 residues. Looked up from germline, CDR1 is SGDLS and CDR2 is YYNGEE. This chain's CDR3 is CASSVVGDLAPTDTQYF. The CDR3, as DNA: TGTGCCAGCAGCGTAGTTGGGGACCTTGCCCCCACAGATACGCAGTATTTT.

This chain connects TRBV9 to TRBJ2-2; maybe TRBD1 (5 bases). V dropped 4 bases and J dropped 0 bases, with 10 bases sitting between them. The CDR3 is 15 residues long. Germline V gene lookup returns CDR1 SGDLS and CDR2 YYNGEE. The CDR3 coding sequence is TGTGCCAGCAGCACAGGCCCCCCGAACACCGGGGAGCTGTTTTTT. It specifies CASSTGPPNTGELFF. The variable domain in full, with the rest retrieved from reference TRBV9 and TRBJ2-2, is DSGVTQTPKHLITATGQRVTLRCSPRSGDLSVYWYQQSLDQGLQFLIQYYNGEERAKGNILERFSAQQFPDLHSELNLSSLELGDSALYFCASSTGPPNTGELFFGEGSRLTVL.

This chain links TRBV5-6 with TRBJ2-7; 7 nucleotides align to TRBD2. CDR3 length equals 17 residues. V trimming: 3 bases; J trimming: 7 bases; junction bases outside the gene matches: 19. Germline V gives CDR1 SGHDT, CDR2 YYEEEE. The DNA for the CDR3 is TGTGCCAGCAGCTGGCGAACCGGGGGGTTGACTAGGAGGGAGCAGTACTTC. It codes for CASSWRTGGLTRREQYF.